Reported below is one T cell receptor (beta chain). The data stem from a study of technical replicates of blood from a few donors. This CDR3 comprises 13 residues. In germline, CDR1 is SNHLY, CDR2 FYNNEI. V was cut by 3 bases and J by 8 bases, with 13 bases left in between. Using immunoSEQ multiplex PCR, the repertoire was profiled, and TCRdb retains in-frame clones only, with some absent. This sample has approximately 76,000 clones; roughly nine tenths occur once, and the top ten carry approximately 0.25%. The receptor was derived from a human donor in good health. The sample consisted of T cells isolated from PBMCs. This chain uses TRBV2 with TRBJ1-2; D gene uncertain. The CDR3 is CASSDRPLRGYTF. CDR3 nucleotides: TGTGCCAGCAGTGACAGACCGCTGCGGGGCTACACCTTC.